The 18 T cell receptor beta chains listed next were all sequenced from one sample in a study of blood T cell repertoires in COVID-19 (dated by TCRdb to between 2020 and 2021). Receptors were amplified or captured by the immunoSEQ multiplex PCR assay. Here the immuneACCESS table is served through TCRdb, limited to in-frame sequences with V and J called. Missing clones are a known gap in these copies; in checked studies unresolved V genes cover under half, and the rest lacks a known reason. This sample has over 350,000 clones in its table, and 88% of those were observed once. 0.9% to 1.5% of the sample is in the top ten clones. Input material: PBMCs or T cells enriched from blood (not recorded which). The receptors were sampled from a young woman who had recovered from COVID-19.

V usage is TRBV5-1 and J usage is TRBJ1-1; 8 nucleotides agree with TRBD1. With 3 bases clipped from V and 1 base from J, the junction kept 2 bases outside the gene matches. Germline V gene lookup returns CDR1 SGHRS and CDR2 YFSETQ. The CDR3 loop spans 14 amino acids. The CDR3 protein is CASSWGTGNTEAFF. The CDR3 coding sequence is TGCGCCAGCAGCTGGGGGACAGGGAACACTGAAGCTTTCTTT. Full variable domain (remainder filled in from reference TRBV5-1 and TRBJ1-1): KAGVTQTPRYLIKTRGQQVTLSCSPISGHRSVSWYQQTPGQGLQFLFEYFSETQRNKGNFPGRFSGRQFSNSRSEMNVSTLELGDSALYLCASSWGTGNTEAFFGQGTRLTVV.

This chain joins TRBV12-3 or TRBV12-4 and TRBJ2-7, with D perhaps TRBD1 (6 bases). CDR3 size: 13 residues. V gave up 1 base and J gave up 4 bases, with 8 bases separating them. The CDR3 DNA reads as TGTGCCAGCAGTTTAGACAGGGATTACGAGCAGTACTTC. This gives the protein CASSLDRDYEQYF.

This chain uses TRBV5-1 with TRBJ2-2; 9 nucleotides align to TRBD1. CDR1 and CDR2 from the germline V gene are SGHRS and YFSETQ. With V trimmed by 4 bases and J by 5 bases, 6 bases remained unmatched. This CDR3 contains 15 residues. The CDR3 sequence is CASSQDRGRTGELFF. As DNA, the CDR3 is TGCGCCAGCAGCCAGGACAGGGGTAGGACCGGGGAGCTGTTTTTT.

The chain joins TRBV29-1 to TRBJ1-2, with 8 bases identical to TRBD1. This CDR3 spans 13 amino acids. V dropped 3 bases and J dropped 5; count of bases not matched to a gene: 5. Looked up from germline, CDR1 is SQVTM and CDR2 is ANQGSEA. The CDR3 reads CSVDRTGLYGYTF. CDR3 sequence (DNA): TGCAGCGTTGACCGGACAGGGCTATATGGCTACACCTTC.

The chain employs TRBV28 and TRBJ1-5; 7 bases fit TRBD1. Germline V gene data show CDR1 as MDHEN and CDR2 as SYDVKM. J lost 8 bases, V lost 3 bases, and 7 bases had no gene match. This CDR3 has 14 amino acids. CDR3 loop: CASSFSGGWKPQHF. The CDR3 nucleotides are TGTGCCAGCAGTTTCTCAGGGGGATGGAAGCCCCAGCATTTT. Using reference TRBV28 and TRBJ1-5 for the parts outside the CDR3, the full variable domain is DVKVTQSSRYLVKRTGEKVFLECVQDMDHENMFWYRQDPGLGLRLIYFSYDVKMKEKGDIPEGYSVSREKKERFSLILESASTNQTSMYLCASSFSGGWKPQHFGDGTRLSIL.

This chain joins TRBV19 and TRBJ1-2; a weak D match, TRBD1 (5 bases). The V end lost 3 bases, the J end lost 3 bases, and 11 bases lay between the germline ends. Looked up from germline, CDR1 is LNHDA and CDR2 is SQIVND (reference sequence). CDR3 length: 14 amino acids. The CDR3 DNA sequence: TGTGCCAGTAGTATCATCCAGGGCGACTATGGCTACACCTTC. Encoded protein: CASSIIQGDYGYTF.

This clone was counted a single time. This chain links TRBV5-1 with TRBJ1-5; D is possibly TRBD1 (5 bases). CDR3 length equals 13 residues. With 5 bases removed from V and 5 bases from J, the gap between germline ends came to 11 bases. Germline V gene sequence: CDR1 SGHRS, CDR2 YFSETQ. CDR3 bases: TGCGCCAGCAGTAGAGGGGAGGATCAGCCCCAGCATTTT. This codes for CASSRGEDQPQHF.

This clone was seen once. The chain uses TRBV6-4 and TRBJ1-1; no clear D. Germline CDR1 and CDR2: MRHNA and SNTAGT. CDR3 length: 12 amino acids. The CDR3 sequence is CGRGKGDTEAFF. In DNA form, the CDR3 reads TGTGGTAGAGGGAAAGGAGACACTGAAGCTTTCTTT.

This clone was counted a single time. V usage is TRBV7-2 and J usage is TRBJ2-2, with 14 bases fitting TRBD2. V shed 4 bases, J shed 5 bases, and the junction held 3 bases outside the gene matches. The CDR3 has 16 residues. Germline V CDR1 and CDR2: SGHTA, FQGNSA. The CDR3 sequence: CASSSWTSGGTGELFF. DNA of the CDR3: TGTGCCAGCAGCTCCTGGACTAGCGGGGGGACCGGGGAGCTGTTTTTT.

The V gene is TRBV6-5, the J gene TRBJ1-5; perhaps TRBD1 as D (6 bases). The V end lost 7 bases, the J end lost 3 bases, and 16 bases lay between the germline ends. Germline V lookup: CDR1 MNHEY, CDR2 SVGAGI. The CDR3 sequence is 15 residues long. This CDR3 reads CASTLRTVYNQPQHF. CDR3 in DNA: TGTGCCAGCACCCTACGGACAGTCTACAATCAGCCCCAGCATTTT.

The chain recombines TRBV30 with TRBJ1-1; D is unresolved. V lost 4 bases to trimming and J lost 3 bases, with 9 bases between them. The germline gives CDR1 GTSNPN, CDR2 SVGIG (reference sequence). The CDR3 sequence is 12 residues long. The CDR3 DNA is TGTGCCTGGACCCGCCGGGACACTGAAGCTTTCTTT. It translates to CAWTRRDTEAFF.

This sequence joins TRBV5-4 and TRBJ1-2, with D possibly TRBD1 on 5 matching bases. The V and J ends lost 1 base and 6 bases respectively, with 13 bases between them. CDR1 is SGHNT, CDR2 YYREEE, per germline (reference sequence). CDR3 length equals 14 residues. CDR3: CASSLLWGEDGYTF. The CDR3 nucleotides are TGTGCCAGCAGCTTGCTCTGGGGGGAGGATGGCTACACCTTC.

The chain links TRBV27 to TRBJ2-1; the match to TRBD1 covers 9 bases. From germline, CDR1 is MNHEY and CDR2 SMNVEV (reference sequence). The CDR3 has 15 amino acids. Trimming cost V 2 bases and J 7 bases; bases outside gene matches: 6. The CDR3 DNA follows: TGTGCCAGCAGTTTAATGAGACAGGGGGGGAATGAGCAGTTCTTC. Amino acid sequence: CASSLMRQGGNEQFF.

This chain uses TRBV30 with TRBJ1-1, with 8 bases matching TRBD1. The trim removed 1 base at V and 0 bases at J, leaving 7 bases unmatched. The CDR3 sequence is 16 residues long. From germline, CDR1 is GTSNPN and CDR2 SVGIG (reference sequence). CDR3: CAWSGRTGLLNTEAFF. In DNA form, the CDR3 reads TGTGCCTGGAGTGGGAGGACAGGGCTGTTGAACACTGAAGCTTTCTTT.

The V gene is TRBV6-2 or TRBV6-3, the J gene TRBJ2-3, with 10 positions matching TRBD2. The CDR3 has 18 residues. The germline V gene encodes CDR1 MNHEY and CDR2 SVGEGT. V trimming: 0 bases; J trimming: 2 bases; junction bases outside the gene matches: 8. DNA of the CDR3: TGTGCCAGCAGTTACTCGTTAGGGAGCGGGGGGGCCACAGATACGCAGTATTTT. Translated, it gives CASSYSLGSGGATDTQYF.

This chain joins TRBV5-1 and TRBJ2-7; D not certain. Germline values: CDR1 SGHRS, CDR2 YFSETQ. Trimming took 3 bases from V and 4 from J, leaving 2 bases between them. CDR3 size: 10 residues. CDR3 residues: CASSSYEQYF. CDR3 in DNA: TGCGCCAGCAGCTCGTACGAGCAGTACTTC.

The V gene is TRBV11-3, the J gene TRBJ2-2; the match to TRBD2 covers 9 bases. The CDR3 extends over 15 amino acids. Germline V lookup: CDR1 SGHNT, CDR2 YENEEA. V shed 3 bases, J shed 6 bases, and the junction held 5 bases outside the gene matches. The chain's CDR3 is CASSLGGRGAGELFF. The CDR3 region has the DNA TGTGCCAGCAGCTTGGGCGGGAGGGGCGCCGGGGAGCTGTTTTTT. Looking up the rest from reference TRBV11-3 and TRBJ2-2 gives the full variable domain: EAGVVQSPRYKIIEKKQPVAFWCNPISGHNTLYWYLQNLGQGPELLIRYENEEAVDDSQLPKDRFSAERLKGVDSTLKIQPAELGDSAVYLCASSLGGRGAGELFFGEGSRLTVL.

V usage is TRBV19 and J usage is TRBJ1-2; 8 bases fit TRBD1. Germline V gene sequence: CDR1 LNHDA, CDR2 SQIVND (reference sequence). CDR3 length equals 14 residues. V trimming: 5 bases; J trimming: 5 bases; junction bases outside the gene matches: 7. The CDR3 bases are TGTGCCAGTAGTCCCCAGGGGGCTCGGTATGGCTACACCTTC. The encoded protein is CASSPQGARYGYTF.